These T cell receptor beta chains were read from a single sample in a study of blood T cell repertoires in COVID-19. TCRdb keeps only in-frame clones here, not all; method: immunoSEQ multiplex PCR. The table shows about 64,000 clones, with 65% to 80% occurring only once. Sequenced input: peripheral blood. Receptor source: a human donor in a cohort sampled during active COVID-19. Both conserved end residues are part of each CDR3. A D gene is named only where the DNA matches it firmly. The size of a clone is reported for some rows only, either as once, few or many, or as a class for expanded clones.

>TRBV6-5|TRBD1|TRBJ1-2|NA
TGTGCCAGCAGTCGGACAGGGCCAAACTATGGCTACACCTTC
CASSRTGPNYGYTF
>TRBV10-3|NA|TRBJ1-1|NA
TGTGCCATCAGGGGCGAAGTGAACACTGAAGCTTTCTTT
CAIRGEVNTEAFF
>TRBV19|TRBD1|TRBJ2-1|NA
TGTGCCAGTAGTAGCCCCGGGACAGGGGGATTAAGATCCTCCTACAATGAGCAGTTCTTC
CASSSPGTGGLRSSYNEQFF
>TRBV7-8|NA|TRBJ2-7|NA
TGTGCCAGCAGCCTGTCGGGTTACGAGCAGTACTTC
CASSLSGYEQYF
>TRBV9|NA|TRBJ2-7|NA
TGTGCCAGCAGCGCGGGGGGCCCCTACGAGCAGTACTTC
CASSAGGPYEQYF
>TRBV21-1|NA|TRBJ1-2|NA
TGTGCCAGCAGAGAAAACCGGACAGGGGGAACTTGTGGCTACACCTTC
CASRENRTGGTCGYTF
>TRBV6-6|NA|TRBJ1-1|NA
TGTGCCAGCAGTTACTCGGAGGACAGACTTGAAGCTTTCTTT
CASSYSEDRLEAFF
>TRBV27|TRBD2|TRBJ2-3|few
TGTGCCAGCAGTTTAAGGGCGGGGGGAGACACAGATACGCAGTATTTT
CASSLRAGGDTDTQYF
>TRBV5-4|NA|TRBJ2-2|NA
TGTGCCACTAGAACCCGGGACACCGGGGAGCTGTTTTTT
CATRTRDTGELFF
>TRBV5-1|TRBD1|TRBJ1-5|NA
TGCGCCAGCAGCGCGACAGGGGCCGGGAATCAGCCCCAGCATTTT
CASSATGAGNQPQHF
>TRBV6-5|TRBD1|TRBJ1-6|few
TGTGCCAGCAGGGGACAGATCGATAATTCACCCCTCCACTTT
CASRGQIDNSPLHF
>TRBV7-6|TRBD2|TRBJ2-5|NA
TGTGCCAGCAGCCCGCGAGGACTAGCGGGGGCCCAAGAGACCCAGTACTTC
CASSPRGLAGAQETQYF
>TRBV6-6|NA|TRBJ2-1|NA
TGTGCCAGCAGCCCGAGGAATGAGCAGTTCTTC
CASSPRNEQFF
>TRBV2|NA|TRBJ1-2|NA
TGTGCCAGCAGTGAGGGAGGGGCAGCTAACTATGGCTACACCTTC
CASSEGGAANYGYTF
>TRBV2|NA|TRBJ1-2|NA
TGTGCCAGCAGTGAGTCTGACAGCCGCCAAACGGATGGCTACACCTTC
CASSESDSRQTDGYTF
>TRBV28|NA|TRBJ1-3|NA
TGTGCCAGCAGTTTACTAAACTCTGGAAACACCATATATTTT
CASSLLNSGNTIYF
>TRBV2|NA|TRBJ1-2|NA
TGTGCCAGCAGTGGACAGGAGAACTATGGCTACACCTTC
CASSGQENYGYTF
>TRBV4-1|NA|TRBJ1-5|few
TGCGCCAGCAGCCCCACTCGTCCCCAGCATTTT
CASSPTRPQHF
>TRBV30|NA|TRBJ2-3|few
TGTGCCTGGAGTGTGGGGCAGAGACTTAACACAGATACGCAGTATTTT
CAWSVGQRLNTDTQYF